A selection of T cell receptor beta chains follows, all from one sample in a study of vaccination and CD4 T cells after COVID-19. Antigens for these TCRs are unknown. TCRdb reprocessed the PCR reads via MiXCR and lists one record per CDR3 protein. The sample contains 11,000 or so distinct CDR3 sequences, 69% of which appear only once. The sample comprised CD4+ T cells from blood, cultured in vitro. These TCRs come from a human donor who had recovered from COVID-19. Both conserved end residues are part of each CDR3. A D gene is named only where the DNA matches it firmly. Part of the rows lack a size; the others show once, few, many or a class for expanded clones.

TRBJ2-1 TRBV6-2/TRBV6-3 TRBD2 - TGTGCCAGCAGTAGCGGGAGATATGGGTCCTACAATGAGCAGTTCTTC CASSSGRYGSYNEQFF
TRBJ1-6 TRBV12-3/TRBV12-4 - large TGTGCCAGCAGTGGGAGCGGAGCACTCTCACCCCTCCACTTT CASSGSGALSPLHF
TRBJ2-5 TRBV5-4 TRBD2 - TGTGCCAGCAGCACTACTAGCGGGGGGGCCGGGGAGACCCAGTACTTC CASSTTSGGAGETQYF
TRBJ2-3 TRBV10-3 TRBD1 - TGTGCCATCAGCCCGACAGGGGACACAGATACGCAGTATTTT CAISPTGDTDTQYF
TRBJ2-1 TRBV6-5 TRBD2 - TGTGCCAGCAGTTACAGCGGGGGGCCCTACAATGAGCAGTTCTTC CASSYSGGPYNEQFF
TRBJ1-6 TRBV7-8 - - TGTGCCAGCAGCTTGACAGGAATGGATTCACCCCTCCACTTT CASSLTGMDSPLHF
TRBJ1-2 TRBV2 TRBD1 - TGTGCCAGCAGTCTTGCACAGGGGGGGTATGGCTACACCTTC CASSLAQGGYGYTF
TRBJ2-7 TRBV7-9 - - TGTGCCAGCAGCCCGGACGGCGAGGGGATCTCCTACGAGCAGTACTTC CASSPDGEGISYEQYF
TRBJ2-2 TRBV20-1 - - TGCAGTGCTAGAGTGGCCTTGGCGCGCGGGGAGCTGTTTTTT CSARVALARGELFF
TRBJ1-2 TRBV2 - - TGTGCCAGCCAAGCCAAGATGGACTATGGCTACACCTTC CASQAKMDYGYTF
TRBJ1-3 TRBV6-1 - few TGTGCCAGCCGGGTCGGAGGCCTGGAAAACACCATATATTTT CASRVGGLENTIYF
TRBJ1-5 TRBV10-3 - few TGTGCCATCAGTGAGGTGGCCAGCAATCAGCCCCAGCATTTT CAISEVASNQPQHF
TRBJ2-3 TRBV2 - once TGTGCCAGATCCCCGAGGGATACGCAGTATTTT CARSPRDTQYF
TRBJ2-7 TRBV11-3 TRBD1 - TGCGCCAGCAGCCTGGGGACAGGGAAAGCCGACGAGCAGTACTTC CASSLGTGKADEQYF
TRBJ1-5 TRBV6-5 TRBD1 - TGTGCCAGCAGTTACAGGGGACAGGGAGGGGGCAATCAGCCCCAGCATTTT CASSYRGQGGGNQPQHF
TRBJ2-1 TRBV7-2 TRBD1 once TGTGCCAGCAGCTTGCGGGTTACGGGACAGGGGCTCAATGAGCAGTTCTTC CASSLRVTGQGLNEQFF
TRBJ1-5 TRBV4-1 - - TGCGCCAGCAGCCAAGAGTCGGCGCGTGGCAGGGTTAGCAATCAGCCCCAGCATTTT CASSQESARGRVSNQPQHF
TRBJ1-1 TRBV5-1 TRBD1 - TGCGCCAGCAGCGACGGACAGGGGAGGGATACTGAAGCTTTCTTT CASSDGQGRDTEAFF
TRBJ2-3 TRBV20-1 TRBD2 - TGCAGTGCTAGGCCGGGACTAGTAGCAGATACGCAGTATTTT CSARPGLVADTQYF
TRBJ1-2 TRBV12-3/TRBV12-4 - once TGTGCCAGCAGTCCCATTTCCCGGTCTAACTATGGCTACACCTTC CASSPISRSNYGYTF
TRBJ2-2 TRBV2 - - TGTGCCAGCAGTGTCGAACGGCCTACGAACACCGGGGAGCTGTTTTTT CASSVERPTNTGELFF
TRBJ1-1 TRBV27 - - TGTGCCAGCAGTTTATTGGGAGGGACAAGAAGACGCAACACTGAAGCTTTCTTT CASSLLGGTRRRNTEAFF
TRBJ2-5 TRBV11-1 - - TGTGCCACCCAATTAAGCGCGGGGATAGGAGAGACCCAGTACTTC CATQLSAGIGETQYF
TRBJ2-7 TRBV10-3 TRBD1 - TGTGCCATCAGCTTGACAGGGTTCGAGCAGTACTTC CAISLTGFEQYF
TRBJ2-5 TRBV7-6 TRBD2 once TGTGCCAGCAGCTTAGCGGTGACTAGCGGGGGAGGGGAGACCCAGTACTTC CASSLAVTSGGGETQYF
TRBJ2-7 TRBV6-5 - - TGTGCCAGCAGTTACCGGAGAGCCTACGAGCAGTACTTC CASSYRRAYEQYF
TRBJ1-5 TRBV12-3/TRBV12-4 - once TGTGCCAGCAGTTCCGGACAGTTTCAGCCCCAGCATTTT CASSSGQFQPQHF
TRBJ2-7 TRBV6-2/TRBV6-3 - - TGTGCCAGCAGTTCCCGGGGGAATAGGCCCTGGCCCTACGAGCAGTACTTC CASSSRGNRPWPYEQYF
TRBJ2-5 TRBV7-2 TRBD2 - TGTGCCAGCAGCTTAACTAGCGGCCAAGAGACCCAGTACTTC CASSLTSGQETQYF
TRBJ1-5 TRBV6-1 - - TGTGCCAGCAGAGACGGGGGTTTTGGCAATCAGCCCCAGCATTTT CASRDGGFGNQPQHF
TRBJ1-2 TRBV7-8 - few TGTGCCAGCAGCCCCGCTGAGAGGGCTAACTATGGCTACACCTTC CASSPAERANYGYTF
TRBJ1-5 TRBV6-5 - few TGTGCCAGCAGTTACGACCCAGGGTCCAATCAGCCCCAGCATTTT CASSYDPGSNQPQHF
TRBJ2-7 TRBV12-3/TRBV12-4 TRBD2 few TGTGCCAGCAGTTTCGGGGCGGGGGGGCCCCCCACGTACGAGCAGTACTTC CASSFGAGGPPTYEQYF
TRBJ1-5 TRBV20-1 - - TGCAGTGCTAGACCCGGGGGGTCCAACGGGGATCAGCCCCAGCATTTT CSARPGGSNGDQPQHF
TRBJ1-2 TRBV6-5 - once TGTGCCAGCAGTTCCCAAGGGAATGGCTACACCTTC CASSSQGNGYTF
TRBJ2-1 TRBV7-2 TRBD2 - TGTGCCAGCAGCTTAAGGCTAGCGGGGGGGCCCACCTACAATGAGCAGTTCTTC CASSLRLAGGPTYNEQFF
TRBJ1-5 TRBV11-2 - - TGTGCCAGCAGCTTATCAGGCTCTAGCAATCAGCCCCAGCATTTT CASSLSGSSNQPQHF
TRBJ1-3 TRBV20-1 TRBD1 few TGCAGTGCTAAGACAGGGGGCTCGTTGGTAGTGGGAAACACCATATATTTT CSAKTGGSLVVGNTIYF
TRBJ2-1 TRBV6-1 - - TGTGCCAGCAGTCCCGCGGCGTTTGAGCAGTTCTTC CASSPAAFEQFF
TRBJ1-6 TRBV14 - - TGTGCCAGCAGCCAGCGACCCTGGGTAGGTTCACCCCTCCACTTT CASSQRPWVGSPLHF
TRBJ1-6 TRBV2 - - TGTGCCGGCAGTGAATCCCTTAATTCACCCCTCCACTTT CAGSESLNSPLHF
TRBJ1-1 TRBV7-2 TRBD1 - TGTGCCAGCAGCCCGCGGGACAGGACGGACACTGAAGCTTTCTTT CASSPRDRTDTEAFF
TRBJ2-7 TRBV20-1 - - TGCAGTGCTAGTCTTCACTCCTACGAGCAGTACTTC CSASLHSYEQYF
TRBJ1-2 TRBV20-1 - - TGCAGTGCTAGAGAAGAGGGGTATCCTGGCTACACCTTC CSAREEGYPGYTF
TRBJ1-3 TRBV19 - - TGTGCCAGTAGCACCTACTCTGGAAACACCATATATTTT CASSTYSGNTIYF
TRBJ2-5 TRBV5-1 - - TGCGCCAGCAGCTTGTTCGAAGGGGAGACCCAGTACTTC CASSLFEGETQYF
TRBJ1-6 TRBV3-1 TRBD1 - TGTGCCAGCAGCACACAGGGGCCCCCGACGATAGGACCCCTCCACTTT CASSTQGPPTIGPLHF
TRBJ2-3 TRBV27 TRBD2 - TGTGCCAGCAGTTTCGGGGGACTAGCGGGAGATGGAACAGATACGCAGTATTTT CASSFGGLAGDGTDTQYF
TRBJ2-2 TRBV20-1 - - TGCAGTGCTAGAAGCGCGAACACCGGGGAGCTGTTTTTT CSARSANTGELFF
TRBJ2-5 TRBV7-9 - - TGTGCCAGCAGCCGCCAGGGGGGGGAGACCCAGTACTTC CASSRQGGETQYF
TRBJ2-2 TRBV5-1 - medium-sized TGCGCCAGCAGCTTCAGAGGGGCGAACACCGGGGAGCTGTTTTTT CASSFRGANTGELFF
TRBJ1-2 TRBV5-1 - - TGCGCCAGCAGCCCCCTGGGAGACGACTATGGCTACACCTTC CASSPLGDDYGYTF
TRBJ1-2 TRBV2 - - TGTGCCAGCAGGGGCGGCTTGTCTAACTATGGCTACACCTTC CASRGGLSNYGYTF
TRBJ1-6 TRBV20-1 TRBD1 - TGCAGTGCTAGAGATCGACAGGGGGGAAATTCACCCCTCCACTTT CSARDRQGGNSPLHF
TRBJ1-2 TRBV15 TRBD1 - TGTGCCACCAGCGGCGACAGGGGTGATGGCGACTATGGCTACACCTTC CATSGDRGDGDYGYTF